The entry below gives a single T cell receptor beta chain sequence along with its context. Authors' processing steps: How many nucleated cells were present was estimated from reference gene primer amplification. TCRdb's table, derived via immunoSEQ multiplex PCR, lists solely in-frame clones and lacks some. V, J and clone size reflect that table, while D and trimming were determined from the DNA. Of 50,000 to 75,000 clones in the sample, around 77% were seen once. The CDR3 is made up of 23 amino acids. With 3 bases clipped from V and 1 base from J, the junction kept 21 bases outside the gene matches. Germline V gives CDR1 MDHEN, CDR2 SYDVKM. The sample is drawn from a study of blood T cell repertoires in COVID-19. For the study at large: Donors in the United States, Italy and Spain gave samples during acute or convalescent COVID-19. Sources were T cells, B-cell-depleted T cells, or PBMCs; the material itself was cDNA or gDNA.

The sequence was obtained from a man at least 80 years old with active or convalescent COVID-19. Specimen: peripheral blood. The chain links TRBV28 to TRBJ2-4; 13 bases fit TRBD2. The CDR3 reads CASSFPTLLAGGGFVMAKNIQYF. The CDR3 nucleotides are TGTGCCAGCAGTTTTCCGACCCTACTAGCGGGAGGGGGATTTGTAATGGCCAAAAACATTCAGTACTTC.